The TCR beta chain described here comes from a study of blood T cell repertoires in COVID-19. As for the study in general: COVID-19 samples from acute and convalescent phases originated in the United States, Italy and Spain. From T cells, B-cell-depleted T cells, or PBMCs came the material, which was cDNA or gDNA.

Source study methods: The assay estimated nucleated cells by amplifying reference gene primers. The repertoire was sequenced with immunoSEQ multiplex PCR; TCRdb's copy has only in-frame clones and lacks some. That table furnishes V, J and clone size, whereas the DNA furnished D and trimming. The table has 250,000 to 300,000 clones, roughly 81% seen once. Participants had their cohort set by participant-reported clinical history. This clonotype originated in a woman in her 50s who had been exposed to COVID-19. Specimen: PBMCs or T cells enriched from blood (not recorded which).

In nucleotides, the CDR3 is TGCAGCGTTGGGCCGGACAGAGAAGAGCAGTACTTC. Its translation: CSVGPDREEQYF. The V call is TRBV29-1, the J call TRBJ2-7; tentatively, D is TRBD1 (6 bases). Trimming cost V 4 bases and J 7 bases, with 14 bases left between them. Germline CDR1 is SQVTM and CDR2 is ANQGSEA. The CDR3 sequence is 12 residues long.